This T cell receptor beta chain came from a study of blood T cell repertoires in COVID-19. The wider study: COVID-19 samples, acute and convalescent, were from the United States, Italy and Spain.

CDR3 length: 11 residues. The germline V and J ends were trimmed by 4 bases and 6 bases, with 6 bases remaining between them. Per germline, CDR1 MDHEN and CDR2 SYDVKM. TCRdb's copy holds only in-frame clones and misses some; the assay was immunoSEQ multiplex PCR. Among about 86,000 clones, around 80% were seen once, and the ten largest hold more than 25%. V is TRBV28 and J is TRBJ1-2; no clear D gene. The sample consisted of peripheral blood. This receptor was taken from a woman older than 75 with active or convalescent COVID-19. The CDR3 loop reads CASSYNDGYTF. In DNA form, the CDR3 reads TGTGCCAGCAGTTACAATGATGGCTACACCTTC.